The rows below give T cell receptor beta chains drawn from one sample of a study of T-cell reconstitution after alpha-beta-depleted transplantation in children. TCRdb re-called the PCR reads with MiXCR, one entry per CDR3 protein. The sample consists of some 600,000 distinct CDR3 sequences, around 17% of them appearing once. This material consisted of PBMCs from the stem cell graft donor, taken from the stem cell graft. These receptor sequences come from a human donor who donated a stem cell graft to a child with acute myeloid leukemia. Both conserved end residues are part of each CDR3. Fields, in order: D gene, clone size, V gene, J gene, CDR3 DNA, CDR3 protein. D genes are given only for firm matches. Clone size is stated in some rows and not others, as once, few, many or a class when expanded.

-	many	TRBV5-5	TRBJ2-7	TGTGCCAGCAGCTTTATCGCAGGGTACGAGCAGTACTTC	CASSFIAGYEQYF
TRBD2	-	TRBV10-3	TRBJ2-1	TGTGCCATCACCTCTAGCGGGGGGGCCGATGAGCAGTTCTTC	CAITSSGGADEQFF
TRBD1	few	TRBV7-9	TRBJ1-1	TGTGCCAGCAGCGAGACAGGGTTCATGAACACTGAAGCTTTCTTT	CASSETGFMNTEAFF
TRBD1	many	TRBV20-1	TRBJ1-6	TGCAGTGCGGCGACAGGGGATGGGAGTTCACCCCTCCACTTT	CSAATGDGSSPLHF
-	many	TRBV7-6	TRBJ2-1	TGTGCCAGCAGCTTAGGTGCAGGGGACAATGAGCAGTTCTTC	CASSLGAGDNEQFF
-	-	TRBV7-9	TRBJ1-3	TGTGCCAGCAGCTTGGTCGAGTCTGGAAACACCATATATTTT	CASSLVESGNTIYF
-	many	TRBV7-9	TRBJ1-2	TGTGCCAGCAGCTCGGTTGACTTCAACTATGGCTACACCTTC	CASSSVDFNYGYTF
TRBD1	-	TRBV4-1	TRBJ2-2	TGCGCCAGCAGCCAAGATTCCGGGACAGGGAACACCGGGGAGCTGTTTTTT	CASSQDSGTGNTGELFF
-	few	TRBV7-9	TRBJ1-5	TGTGCCAGCAGCTTAGTAGGGGAAGGCAATCAGCCCCAGCATTTT	CASSLVGEGNQPQHF
TRBD1	many	TRBV29-1	TRBJ2-1	TGCAGCGTTAACAGGGGGCGCATGAGGAATGAGCAGTTCTTC	CSVNRGRMRNEQFF
-	-	TRBV7-9	TRBJ1-1	TGTGCCAGCAGCTTCCGGGAGGGCACTGAAGCTATCTTT	CASSFREGTEAIF
TRBD1	many	TRBV20-1	TRBJ2-5	TGCAGTGCTAAGACAGGGCGGCAAGAGACCCAGTACTTC	CSAKTGRQETQYF
-	many	TRBV20-1	TRBJ1-2	TGCAGTGCTAGACAGGGTAACTATGGCTACACCTTC	CSARQGNYGYTF
-	many	TRBV6-1	TRBJ1-1	TGTGCCAGCAGTCCGAGATCGAACACTGAAGCTTTCTTT	CASSPRSNTEAFF
-	many	TRBV7-6	TRBJ2-2	TGTGCTCCATGGGGGTACACCGGGGAGCTGTTTTTT	CAPWGYTGELFF
-	many	TRBV7-9	TRBJ2-4	TGTGCCAGCTCAGGCAGGGCGGACATTCAGTACTTC	CASSGRADIQYF
-	many	TRBV12-3/TRBV12-4	TRBJ1-6	TGTGCCAGCAGTTCTCATAGCTCCTATAATTCACCCCTCCACTTT	CASSSHSSYNSPLHF
-	few	TRBV20-1	TRBJ2-3	TGCAGTACTTTGAGTAGGTTCGGCACAGATACGCAGTATTTT	CSTLSRFGTDTQYF
TRBD1	few	TRBV15	TRBJ2-7	TGTGCCACCAGCAGAGATCCGGGACAGGGTATTTCCTACGAGCAGTACTTC	CATSRDPGQGISYEQYF
TRBD1	-	TRBV11-2	TRBJ1-2	TGTGCCAGCAGCAACCTCCGGGGACAGGGGACCTCTAACTATGGCTACACCTTC	CASSNLRGQGTSNYGYTF
-	-	TRBV5-6	TRBJ2-4	TGTGCCAGCAGCTTGGGAGGGGGGGGCAGCCCAGCCAAAAACATTCAGTACTTC	CASSLGGGGSPAKNIQYF
-	many	TRBV20-1	TRBJ2-7	TGCAGTGCAATACAAAGCGACGAGCAGTACTTC	CSAIQSDEQYF
-	-	TRBV12-3/TRBV12-4	TRBJ1-2	TGTGCCAGCAGTTTTGCCGGGACGGACACCTATGGCTACACCTTC	CASSFAGTDTYGYTF
-	-	TRBV6-2/TRBV6-3	TRBJ2-7	TGTGCCAGCCTTGGGACAAACACGCGCTACGAGCAGTACTTC	CASLGTNTRYEQYF
-	-	TRBV25-1	TRBJ1-5	TGTGCCAGCAGTGGTACTTCAGGGGACAGCAATCAGCCCCAGCATTTT	CASSGTSGDSNQPQHF
-	-	TRBV2	TRBJ1-5	TGTGCCAGCAGTGGTGGAGGGGGGGACAATCAGCCCCAGCATTTT	CASSGGGGDNQPQHF
-	many	TRBV29-1	TRBJ2-5	TGCAGCGTTGAATCGCGGCCGGAGACCCAGTACTTC	CSVESRPETQYF
TRBD2	many	TRBV20-1	TRBJ2-3	TGCAGTGCTTCTCGGTGGGTAGCGGGGATCACAGATACGCAGTATTTT	CSASRWVAGITDTQYF
-	-	TRBV7-8	TRBJ1-1	TGTGCCAGCAGCCCCGGGACACGTAGAGAGGGGGCTTTCTTT	CASSPGTRREGAFF
TRBD2	-	TRBV19	TRBJ2-1	TGTGCCAGCGAGGGACTAGACCTTGAGCAGTTCTTC	CASEGLDLEQFF
-	many	TRBV7-2	TRBJ2-3	TGTGCCAGCAGCTTGATTGGGGGGTACACAGATACGCAGTATTTT	CASSLIGGYTDTQYF
-	-	TRBV6-1	TRBJ2-3	TGTGCCAGCAGTCGGGGCCGGGACGGAGGGGCAGATACGCAGTATTTT	CASSRGRDGGADTQYF
TRBD2	-	TRBV7-2	TRBJ2-3	TGTGCCAGCAGCTCCTGGACTAGCGGGTTTAACACAGATACGCAGTATTTT	CASSSWTSGFNTDTQYF